Listed here is a single T cell receptor beta chain. Per germline, CDR1 LNHDA and CDR2 SQIVND (reference sequence). The length of the CDR3 is 16 residues. V gave up 7 bases and J gave up 0 bases, with 16 bases separating them. These data come from a study of blood T cell repertoires in COVID-19. Study as a whole: There were acute and convalescent COVID-19 samples, and they came from the United States, Italy and Spain. T cells, B-cell-depleted T cells, or PBMCs provided the cDNA or gDNA that served as material.

Methods used by the authors: The assay estimated nucleated cells by amplifying reference gene primers. Sequenced by immunoSEQ multiplex PCR; TCRdb stores in-frame clones only, minus some. From that table come the V and J calls and clone size; the DNA was used to work out D and trimming. The table lists some 200,000 clones, 70% to 85% of them singletons. The specimen sequenced was peripheral blood. This chain joins TRBV19 and TRBJ1-5; tentatively, D is TRBD1 (6 bases). This receptor was taken from a human donor with acute or convalescent COVID-19. The donor label of this sample is uncertain. This chain's CDR3 is CASKNAGQTSNQPQHF. The CDR3 bases are TGTGCCAGTAAAAACGCCGGACAGACTAGCAATCAGCCCCAGCATTTT.